The 14 T cell receptor beta chains in this list originate from one sample, sequenced in a study of blood T cell repertoires in COVID-19. Profiled with immunoSEQ multiplex PCR; TCRdb holds only in-frame clones, not every one. The data contain approximately 92,000 clones, about four fifths of them singletons. Sample: peripheral blood. These receptors came from a man between 65 and 80 years old with active or convalescent COVID-19.

V gene TRBV25-1 combines with J gene TRBJ1-2; 7 bases match TRBD1. With 6 bases clipped from V and 2 bases from J, the junction kept 12 bases outside the gene matches. The V gene's germline CDR1 is MGHDK and CDR2 SYGVNS. CDR3 size: 16 residues. The CDR3 DNA sequence: TGTGCCAGCAGGGGGCAGGGACAGCAATTAAACTATGGCTACACCTTC. It encodes CASRGQGQQLNYGYTF.

V usage is TRBV27 and J usage is TRBJ1-2; the D is unclear. The V end was cut by 6 bases, the J end by 3 bases, with 11 bases between. CDR3 length: 13 residues. From germline, CDR1 is MNHEY and CDR2 SMNVEV (reference sequence). The CDR3 sequence is CASSSTRYYGYTF. In DNA, the CDR3 is TGTGCCAGCAGCTCGACTAGATACTATGGCTACACCTTC.

V gene TRBV9 combines with J gene TRBJ2-1, with D tentatively TRBD1 (5 bases). Germline loops: CDR1 SGDLS, CDR2 YYNGEE. The CDR3 runs 15 residues. Trimming pared 3 bases from V and 4 bases from J, leaving 14 bases between. The CDR3 protein is CASSAAGSKYNEQFF. CDR3 DNA sequence: TGTGCCAGCAGCGCTGCAGGGTCTAAGTACAATGAGCAGTTCTTC.

CDR3 sequence reads: CASNWSEQFF. The CDR3 coding sequence is TGTGCCAGCAATTGGAGTGAGCAGTTCTTC. The J gene is TRBJ2-1, the V gene TRBV27; D ambiguous. Germline values: CDR1 MNHEY, CDR2 SMNVEV (reference sequence). This CDR3 has 10 amino acids. Trimming stripped 7 bases from V and 9 bases from J, with 7 bases between.

The CDR3 here is CASRGTGGNNEQFF. CDR3 DNA sequence: TGTGCCAGCAGGGGGACAGGGGGAAACAATGAGCAGTTCTTC. The chain has TRBV4-2 and TRBJ2-1; 11 bases fit TRBD1. V shed 6 bases, J shed 5 bases, and the junction held 3 bases outside the gene matches. This CDR3 has 14 residues. Per germline, CDR1 LGHNA and CDR2 YNFKEQ.

This clone showed up just a few times. The chain joins TRBV6-6 to TRBJ1-2; weak D call: TRBD1 (5 bases). Trimming shortened V by 5 bases and J by 4 bases, and 8 bases separated the two germline ends. Germline values: CDR1 MNHNY, CDR2 SVGAGI (reference sequence). The CDR3 contains 12 residues. The CDR3 DNA follows: TGTGCCAGCAGTCCCGACAGCTATGGCTACACCTTC. The encoded protein is CASSPDSYGYTF.

This chain joins TRBV18 and TRBJ1-5, with D hard to call. Germline lookup yields CDR1 KGHSH and CDR2 LQKENI. The CDR3 consists of 13 residues. Trimming shortened V by 5 bases and J by 5 bases, and 10 bases separated the two germline ends. CDR3 region: CASSTDGDQPQHF. In DNA form, the CDR3 reads TGTGCCAGCTCAACCGACGGGGATCAGCCCCAGCATTTT.

Only a few counts were recorded for this clone. V gene TRBV19 combines with J gene TRBJ1-2, with a tentative D call TRBD1 (6 bases). The CDR3 contains 13 residues. CDR1 and CDR2 from the germline V gene are LNHDA and SQIVND (reference sequence). V was cut by 5 bases and J by 8 bases, with 15 bases left in between. CDR3 amino acids: CASSPRDKRGYTF. CDR3 in DNA: TGTGCCAGTAGTCCCCGGGACAAGCGAGGCTACACCTTC.

The chain is built from TRBV28 and TRBJ1-2; the match to TRBD1 covers 12 bases. The CDR3 length is 17 residues. Germline CDR1 and CDR2: MDHEN and SYDVKM. Losses at the gene ends were 5 bases for V and 2 bases for J; bases not matched to a gene: 9. The CDR3 region is CASSTVPGQGANYGYTF. As DNA, the CDR3 is TGTGCCAGCAGTACAGTCCCGGGACAGGGGGCGAACTATGGCTACACCTTC.

The chain has TRBV3-1 (or the pseudogene TRBV3-2) and TRBJ1-3; a weak D match, TRBD1 (6 bases). The CDR3 runs 16 residues. The V gene lost 4 bases and the J gene lost 2 bases, with 15 bases spanning the gap. The germline CDR1 and CDR2 sequences are LGHDT and YNNKEL (reference sequence). DNA for the CDR3: TGTGCCAGCAGCCCCCAGGGCCCAGGGGCTGGAAACACCATATATTTT. Protein: CASSPQGPGAGNTIYF.

The chain joins TRBV4-1 to TRBJ1-1, with a weak D call TRBD1 (6 bases). V dropped 4 bases and J dropped 3 bases, with 12 bases sitting between them. The CDR3 contains 14 residues. In germline, CDR1 is MGHRA, CDR2 YSYEKL. This chain's CDR3 is CASSRQEWYTEAFF. The CDR3 nucleotides are TGCGCCAGCAGCCGACAGGAGTGGTACACTGAAGCTTTCTTT.

The chain couples TRBV6-2 or TRBV6-3 to TRBJ1-5, with TRBD1 as a possible D gene (6 bases). The ends were cut back, 5 bases at V and 7 bases at J, with 12 bases in the middle. Germline loops: CDR1 MNHEY, CDR2 SVGEGT. This CDR3 is 13 amino acids long. This CDR3 reads CASSPETGQPQHF. The CDR3, as DNA: TGTGCCAGCAGTCCCGAGACAGGACAGCCCCAGCATTTT.

This rearrangement joins TRBV18 to TRBJ1-1; TRBD1 agrees at 7 bases. CDR1 is KGHSH and CDR2 is LQKENI in the germline V gene. CDR3 size: 15 residues. The trim removed 2 bases at V and 5 bases at J, leaving 8 bases unmatched. In nucleotides, the CDR3 is TGTGCCAGCTCACCAGCAGCAGGGGGATATACTGAAGCTTTCTTT. Protein: CASSPAAGGYTEAFF.

The V gene is TRBV9, the J gene TRBJ1-3, with 7 bases lining up with TRBD1. The germline gives CDR1 SGDLS, CDR2 YYNGEE. After removal of 3 bases from V and 3 bases from J, the junction contained 6 bases not matched to a gene. The CDR3 contains 15 residues. The CDR3, as DNA: TGTGCCAGCAGCGCACGACAGGGTTTTGGAAACACCATATATTTT. Translating gives CASSARQGFGNTIYF.